These 22 T cell receptor beta chains came from one sample sequenced in a study of shared clonotypes between healthy human individuals. Here immunoSEQ multiplex PCR was the method, and the copy in TCRdb shows in-frame clones only, minus some. The repertoire holds about 1 million clones, with around 76% as singletons. The specimen was memory CD4+ T cells sorted from blood. Subset specified: CD45RA-negative fraction. The receptors were sampled from a man aged 18-30 years in good health.

Only one count was recorded for this clone. The rearrangement joins TRBV5-1 to TRBJ2-7; D perhaps matches TRBD1 (5 bases). CDR1 is SGHRS, CDR2 YFSETQ, per germline. With 4 bases removed from V and 5 bases from J, the gap between germline ends came to 10 bases. This CDR3 spans 12 amino acids. The CDR3 protein is CASSAAGHEQYF. The CDR3 DNA reads TGCGCCAGCAGCGCCGCAGGGCACGAGCAGTACTTC.

Notes on this clone: A far larger clone is off by one base, so a read error is likely. The J gene is TRBJ1-1, the V gene TRBV5-1; no reliable D call. The V end was cut by 5 bases, the J end by 3 bases, with 8 bases between. The CDR3 spans 12 residues. Germline CDR1 reads SGHRS; CDR2 reads YFSETQ. The CDR3 bases are TGCGCCAGCAGTACGGCGGACACTGAAGCTTTCTTT. This translates into CASSTADTEAFF.

Written as DNA, the CDR3 is TGTGCCAGCAGTTCCGAGACAGGCCGGGGGGCTGAAGCTTTCTTT. Translation: CASSSETGRGAEAFF. V usage is TRBV6-5 and J usage is TRBJ1-1; D might be TRBD1 (6 bases). CDR1 is MNHEY, CDR2 SVGAGI, per germline. The CDR3 length is 15 residues. V was pared by 4 bases and J by 6 bases, with 18 bases between.

The chain recombines TRBV2 with TRBJ2-5; 7 positions agree with TRBD2. There are 13 residues in the CDR3. Germline V gene data show CDR1 as SNHLY and CDR2 as FYNNEI. The trim removed 5 bases at V and 4 bases at J, leaving 4 bases unmatched. The CDR3 protein is CASSSGLGETQYF. As DNA, the CDR3 is TGTGCCAGCAGTTCTGGACTAGGAGAGACCCAGTACTTC.

V usage is TRBV19 and J usage is TRBJ1-1; D unresolved. Trimming pared 5 bases from V and 6 bases from J, leaving 7 bases between. Germline CDR1 reads LNHDA; CDR2 reads SQIVND (reference sequence). This CDR3 has 11 amino acids. The CDR3 nucleotides read TGTGCCAGTAGTCTTCTCGCTGAAGCTTTCTTT. Translated, it gives CASSLLAEAFF.

CDR3 amino acids: CASSEVRRGTGWEKLFF. DNA of the CDR3: TGTGCCAGCAGTGAAGTCCGGCGGGGAACGGGTTGGGAAAAACTGTTTTTT. The chain combines TRBV2 with TRBJ1-4; D unresolved. The V end lost 1 base, the J end lost 8 bases, and 20 bases lay between the germline ends. There are 17 residues in the CDR3. Germline CDR1 and CDR2: SNHLY and FYNNEI.

Regarding this clone: This same CDR3 is encoded by further DNA sequences in the sample. This chain uses TRBV18 with TRBJ1-5; D uncertain. Trimming left V 5 bases short and J 4 bases short, with 9 bases between. Looked up from germline, CDR1 is KGHSH and CDR2 is LQKENI. This CDR3 region has 13 residues. The CDR3 protein is CASSLDRNQPQHF. The CDR3 DNA reads as TGTGCCAGCTCATTAGACCGGAATCAGCCCCAGCATTTT. Together with reference TRBV18 and TRBJ1-5, the CDR3 gives the full variable domain: NAGVMQNPRHLVRRRGQEARLRCSPMKGHSHVYWYRQLPEEGLKFMVYLQKENIIDESGMPKERFSAEFPKEGPSILRIQQVVRGDSAAYFCASSLDRNQPQHFGDGTRLSIL.

The chain combines TRBV29-1 with TRBJ2-5, with D unresolved. Deletions cut 2 bases from V and 4 bases from J, with 11 bases between. Germline assignment: CDR1 SQVTM and CDR2 ANQGSEA. This CDR3 has 13 amino acids. The CDR3, as DNA: TGCAGCGTTGAAAGGAGCCCGGGAGAGACCCAGTACTTC. Its protein product is CSVERSPGETQYF.

Concerning this clone: This sample includes further DNA sequences coding for the same CDR3. The chain links TRBV5-1 to TRBJ2-1; TRBD2 matches 7 bases. The germline V gene has CDR1 SGHRS and CDR2 YFSETQ. J was trimmed by 0 bases and V by 2 bases; bases with no gene match: 2. The CDR3 runs 15 residues. This CDR3 is CASSLAGSSYNEQFF. DNA for the CDR3: TGCGCCAGCAGCTTAGCGGGGAGCTCCTACAATGAGCAGTTCTTC. The whole variable domain, remainder taken from reference TRBV5-1 and TRBJ2-1, is KAGVTQTPRYLIKTRGQQVTLSCSPISGHRSVSWYQQTPGQGLQFLFEYFSETQRNKGNFPGRFSGRQFSNSRSEMNVSTLELGDSALYLCASSLAGSSYNEQFFGPGTRLTVL.

Note on this clone: Additional DNA sequences in this sample encode the identical CDR3. CDR3 in DNA: TGTGCCAGTAGTATCGGACAGGGGAACTATGGCTACACCTTC. It is translated as CASSIGQGNYGYTF. The chain carries TRBV19 and TRBJ1-2; TRBD1 aligns across 9 bases. J gave up 2 bases and V 3 bases, and 1 base lay outside the gene matches. From germline, CDR1 is LNHDA and CDR2 SQIVND (reference sequence). The CDR3 runs to 14 residues.

About this clone itself: This sample also contains other DNA sequences that code for the same CDR3. The chain is built from TRBV9 and TRBJ2-5; 8 nucleotides agree with TRBD2. Losses at the gene ends were 1 base for V and 3 bases for J; bases not matched to a gene: 2. Germline CDR1 reads SGDLS; CDR2 reads YYNGEE. The CDR3 loop spans 14 amino acids. CDR3 loop: CASSVSGGKETQYF. The CDR3 DNA sequence: TGTGCCAGCAGCGTAAGCGGGGGAAAAGAGACCCAGTACTTC.

The V and J genes are TRBV6-1 and TRBJ1-5; D is perhaps TRBD1 (6 bases). Germline loops: CDR1 MNHNS, CDR2 SASEGT. This CDR3 contains 14 residues. V was cut by 7 bases and J by 0 bases, with 10 bases left in between. CDR3 sequence: CASTGDTSNQPQHF. The CDR3 DNA reads as TGTGCCAGCACAGGGGATACTAGCAATCAGCCCCAGCATTTT.

This chain joins TRBV19 and TRBJ1-2; unclear D gene. The V gene's germline CDR1 is LNHDA and CDR2 SQIVND (reference sequence). This CDR3 region has 13 residues. V was shortened by 5 bases and J by 2 bases, with 9 bases between the two germline ends. CDR3 in amino acids: CASSPSPNYGYTF. CDR3 nucleotide sequence: TGTGCCAGTAGTCCCAGCCCCAACTATGGCTACACCTTC. Together with reference TRBV19 and TRBJ1-2, the CDR3 gives the full variable domain: DGGITQSPKYLFRKEGQNVTLSCEQNLNHDAMYWYRQDPGQGLRLIYYSQIVNDFQKGDIAEGYSVSREKKESFPLTVTSAQKNPTAFYLCASSPSPNYGYTFGSGTRLTVV.

The chain couples TRBV15 to TRBJ2-1; D may correspond to TRBD1 or TRBD2 (6 bases each). CDR3 length: 14 residues. V lost 6 bases to trimming and J lost 2 bases, with 11 bases between them. From germline, CDR1 is LNHNV and CDR2 YYDKDF (reference sequence). This CDR3 is CATRGGTPYNEQFF. For the CDR3, the DNA is TGTGCCACCAGAGGGGGGACCCCCTACAATGAGCAGTTCTTC.

V usage is TRBV5-4 and J usage is TRBJ1-4; the D gene is possibly TRBD1 (6 bases). Trimming shortened V by 0 bases and J by 4 bases, and 16 bases separated the two germline ends. The CDR3 is 17 amino acids. CDR1 is SGHNT, CDR2 YYREEE, per germline (reference sequence). The CDR3 DNA reads as TGTGCCAGCAGCTTGGACTACCCGGGGGGCGTTAATGAAAAACTGTTTTTT. As protein: CASSLDYPGGVNEKLFF.

The V call is TRBV5-1, the J call TRBJ1-2; possibly TRBD1 for D (5 bases). This CDR3 is 13 amino acids long. Trimming shortened V by 1 base and J by 4 bases, and 8 bases separated the two germline ends. Germline-derived CDR1 and CDR2 are SGHRS and YFSETQ. Here the CDR3 reads CASSLSQGYGYTF. In nucleotides, the CDR3 is TGCGCCAGCAGCTTGTCCCAGGGCTATGGCTACACCTTC.

This sequence joins TRBV15 and TRBJ1-5; 7 nucleotides agree with TRBD1. The germline CDR1 and CDR2 sequences are LNHNV and YYDKDF (reference sequence). J gave up 6 bases and V 0 bases, and 14 bases lay outside the gene matches. This CDR3 spans 18 amino acids. Written as DNA, the CDR3 is TGTGCCACCAGCAGAGATGGCAAGACAGGGAAAGGTAGTCAGCCCCAGCATTTT. This translates into CATSRDGKTGKGSQPQHF.

This clone was counted once. J is TRBJ2-1 and V is TRBV18; TRBD1 aligns across 7 bases. After removal of 3 bases from V and 2 bases from J, the junction contained 1 base not matched to a gene. The germline V gene has CDR1 KGHSH and CDR2 LQKENI. The length of the CDR3 is 14 residues. The CDR3 DNA sequence: TGTGCCAGCTCACCTGACAGGGCCTACAATGAGCAGTTCTTC. Encoded protein: CASSPDRAYNEQFF.

The V and J genes are TRBV29-1 and TRBJ1-4; the D gene is possibly TRBD1 (5 bases). The CDR3 is 14 residues long. Trimming stripped 2 bases from V and 7 bases from J, with 14 bases between. Looked up from germline, CDR1 is SQVTM and CDR2 is ANQGSEA. CDR3 residues: CSVELGRQREKLFF. The CDR3 DNA sequence: TGCAGCGTTGAACTCGGACGACAGCGTGAAAAACTGTTTTTT. The whole variable domain, filled in from reference TRBV29-1 and TRBJ1-4, reads SAVISQKPSRDICQRGTSLTIQCQVDSQVTMMFWYRQQPGQSLTLIATANQGSEATYESGFVIDKFPISRPNLTFSTLTVSNMSPEDSSIYLCSVELGRQREKLFFGSGTQLSVL.

The chain uses TRBV19 and TRBJ1-5; D gene ambiguous. The CDR3 loop spans 12 amino acids. Per germline, CDR1 LNHDA and CDR2 SQIVND (reference sequence). V was pared by 6 bases and J by 4 bases, with 7 bases between. This CDR3 reads CASREPNQPQHF. The CDR3 DNA sequence: TGTGCCAGTAGGGAACCTAATCAGCCCCAGCATTTT.

The chain links TRBV6-5 to TRBJ2-1, with 9 nucleotides matching TRBD2. Germline-derived CDR1 and CDR2 are MNHEY and SVGAGI. The CDR3 consists of 15 residues. V lost 5 bases to trimming and J lost 8 bases; unmatched junction nucleotides: 10. CDR3 coding DNA: TGTGCCAGCAGTAGCCCCGGACTAGCGATGGATGAGCAGTTCTTC. Residues: CASSSPGLAMDEQFF.

The chain combines TRBV5-1 with TRBJ2-3, with a possible D match to TRBD1 (6 bases). CDR3 length: 15 residues. Per the germline V gene, CDR1 is SGHRS and CDR2 is YFSETQ. The V end was cut by 0 bases, the J end by 1 base, with 9 bases between. CDR3 protein: CASSLEYRGTDTQYF. CDR3 nucleotide sequence: TGCGCCAGCAGCTTGGAATACAGGGGCACAGATACGCAGTATTTT.